The 26 T cell receptor beta chains presented below share a single source sample, sequenced in a study of T cells in Graves' hyperthyroidism and ophthalmopathy. TCR beta CDR3 regions were amplified from RNA. When the TCR CDR3 underwent first-round RT-PCR, the HTBI primer set was used. TCRdb reprocessed the multiplex PCR reads via MiXCR and lists one record per CDR3 protein. This table holds about 520,000 distinct CDR3 sequences, approximately 24% found once. Specimen: blood. The source is a woman aged 30 to 39 with Graves' ophthalmopathy.

This clonotype has a count of ten or more. The chain employs TRBV6-1 and TRBJ2-7, with 7 bases identical to TRBD2. The CDR3 loop spans 16 amino acids. CDR1 and CDR2 (germline): MNHNS, SASEGT. With V trimmed by 2 bases and J by 0 bases, 7 bases remained unmatched. CDR3: CASSELRDYISYEQYF. The DNA for the CDR3 is TGTGCCAGCAGTGAACTCCGGGACTACATCTCCTACGAGCAGTACTTC.

This clonotype was found many times. This rearrangement joins TRBV7-2 to TRBJ2-2; possible D gene TRBD2, 5 bases. Trimming took off 5 bases at V and 4 bases at J, with 11 bases between the two ends. The CDR3 is made up of 14 amino acids. Germline CDR1 and CDR2: SGHTA and FQGNSA. CDR3 amino acids: CASSKTEGTGELFF. CDR3 DNA: TGTGCCAGCAGCAAGACTGAGGGCACCGGGGAGCTGTTTTTT. The full variable domain, rest sourced from reference TRBV7-2 and TRBJ2-2, is GAGVSQSPSNKVTEKGKDVELRCDPISGHTALYWYRQSLGQGLEFLIYFQGNSAPDKSGLPSDRFSAERTGGSVSTLTIQRTQQEDSAVYLCASSKTEGTGELFFGEGSRLTVL.

The V gene is TRBV12-3 or TRBV12-4, the J gene TRBJ2-5, with D perhaps matching TRBD1 or TRBD2 (5 bases each). Between the trimmed V and J ends, which lost 6 bases and 5 bases, there was a span of 13 bases. The CDR3 covers 13 residues. The CDR3 DNA is TGTGCCAGCAGCTCCGGGACCTCTGAGACCCAGTACTTC. Translated: CASSSGTSETQYF.

The V and J genes are TRBV27 and TRBJ1-2, with D possibly TRBD1 on 6 matching bases. The CDR3 sequence is 16 residues long. V lost 5 bases to trimming and J lost 5 bases, with 21 bases between them. Germline values: CDR1 MNHEY, CDR2 SMNVEV (reference sequence). The CDR3 sequence is CASSPSLGQMAYGYTF. Here the CDR3 DNA reads TGTGCCAGCAGTCCATCCCTCGGACAGATGGCGTATGGCTACACCTTC.

This clonotype was observed at least ten times. The J gene is TRBJ1-5, the V gene TRBV6-2 or TRBV6-3; the match to TRBD1 covers 7 bases. Germline CDR1 MNHEY, CDR2 SVGEGT. The CDR3 runs 15 residues. The ends lost 8 bases at V and 1 base at J; junction bases unmatched: 8. CDR3 residues: CASQYRGASNQPQHF. The CDR3 nucleotides are TGTGCCAGCCAATACAGGGGAGCGAGCAATCAGCCCCAGCATTTT.

Details on this clonotype: Here the CDR3 omits its conserved ending phenylalanine or tryptophan, so a read error is the likely source. This chain uses TRBV6-2 or TRBV6-3 with TRBJ1-1; D not certain. Between the trimmed V and J ends, which lost 7 bases and 5 bases, there was a span of 11 bases. The CDR3 is 12 amino acids. Germline loops: CDR1 MNHEY, CDR2 SVGEGT. As DNA, the CDR3 is TGTGCCAGCAATCGAGTAGGAACTGAAGCTTTCTTG. The encoded protein is CASNRVGTEAFL.

CDR3 nucleotide sequence: TGTGCCACCGTACAGGAGTACACTGAAGCTTTCTTT. Amino acid sequence: CATVQEYTEAFF. The gene calls are TRBV7-8 and TRBJ1-1; TRBD1 is a possible D gene (5 bases). The CDR3 totals 12 residues. Trimming removed 10 bases at V and 3 bases at J, with 12 bases between. CDR1 is SGHVS, CDR2 FQNEAQ, per germline.

This clonotype has ten or more counts. V usage is TRBV5-6 and J usage is TRBJ2-5; D is perhaps TRBD2 (5 bases). The CDR3 runs 14 residues. V dropped 0 bases and J dropped 5 bases, with 11 bases sitting between them. Looked up from germline, CDR1 is SGHDT and CDR2 is YYEEEE. The CDR3 reads CASSLASGLETQYF. The CDR3 DNA is TGTGCCAGCAGCTTGGCGTCGGGGTTGGAGACCCAGTACTTC. The variable domain in full, completed from reference TRBV5-6 and TRBJ2-5, reads DAGVTQSPTHLIKTRGQQVTLRCSPKSGHDTVSWYQQALGQGPQFIFQYYEEEERQRGNFPDRFSGHQFPNYSSELNVNALLLGDSALYLCASSLASGLETQYFGPGTRLLVL.

This clonotype was recorded at least ten times. V gene TRBV19 combines with J gene TRBJ1-1, with D maybe TRBD1 (6 bases). The germline CDR1 and CDR2 sequences are LNHDA and SQIVND (reference sequence). V was cut by 7 bases and J by 6 bases, with 12 bases left in between. The CDR3 runs 12 residues. CDR3 sequence: CASKKGGPEAFF. Here the CDR3 DNA reads TGTGCCAGTAAGAAGGGGGGTCCTGAAGCTTTCTTT.

This chain links TRBV18 with TRBJ1-5; no clear D. The V gene lost 3 bases and the J gene lost 10 bases, with 16 bases spanning the gap. The CDR3 covers 14 residues. Germline assignment: CDR1 KGHSH and CDR2 LQKENI. The CDR3 coding sequence is TGTGCCAGCTCACCTGAGACGGGATGGGTTCCCCAGCATTTT. This sequence encodes CASSPETGWVPQHF.

The table lists this clonotype with many counts. V gene TRBV7-8 combines with J gene TRBJ2-7, with D perhaps matching TRBD2 (5 bases). Trimming stripped 2 bases from V and 0 bases from J, with 11 bases between. This CDR3 contains 15 residues. CDR1 and CDR2 from the germline V gene are SGHVS and FQNEAQ. The CDR3 spells CASSLQVGVSYEQYF. CDR3 bases: TGTGCCAGCAGCTTACAGGTGGGAGTCTCCTACGAGCAGTACTTC.

Only a few counts were recorded for this clonotype. This chain joins TRBV28 and TRBJ2-7; a weak D match, TRBD2 (6 bases). Germline values: CDR1 MDHEN, CDR2 SYDVKM. This CDR3 is 12 amino acids long. V lost 9 bases to trimming and J lost 3 bases, with 12 bases between them. The CDR3 nucleotides read TGTGCCAGTACCGGGGGAGGCTACGAGCAGTACTTC. It specifies CASTGGGYEQYF.

This clonotype has at least ten counts. J is TRBJ2-7 and V is TRBV7-3, with a tentative D call TRBD1 (6 bases). The V end was cut by 3 bases, the J end by 7 bases, with 16 bases between. Germline values: CDR1 SGHTA, CDR2 FQGTGA. The CDR3 extends over 14 amino acids. CDR3 coding DNA: TGTGCCAGCAGCTTGGATGGGGGACATCGGGAGCAGTACTTC. This translates into CASSLDGGHREQYF.

In its sample, this clonotype was seen a few times. The chain joins TRBV15 to TRBJ1-1; D possibly corresponds to TRBD1 (5 bases). Trimming left V 3 bases short and J 0 bases short, with 17 bases between. The V gene's germline CDR1 is LNHNV and CDR2 YYDKDF (reference sequence). This CDR3 has 17 amino acids. This CDR3 is CATSRTRGGLVNTEAFF. The CDR3 coding sequence is TGTGCCACCAGCAGGACCCGGGGCGGCCTCGTGAACACTGAAGCTTTCTTT.

This clonotype was detected many times. The V and J genes are TRBV7-9 and TRBJ1-5; 7 nucleotides line up with TRBD1. From germline, CDR1 is SEHNR and CDR2 FQNEAQ (reference sequence). CDR3 length: 14 residues. Losses at the gene ends were 4 bases for V and 6 bases for J; bases not matched to a gene: 6. The CDR3 DNA reads as TGTGCCAGCAGCTCGCAGGGGGGAATTCAGCCCCAGCATTTT. The encoded protein is CASSSQGGIQPQHF.

V gene TRBV6-1 combines with J gene TRBJ1-1; D is ambiguous. Trimming left V 4 bases short and J 1 base short, with 10 bases between. Germline V gene data show CDR1 as MNHNS and CDR2 as SASEGT. The CDR3 extends over 14 amino acids. The CDR3 protein is CASSVQDQNTEAFF. CDR3 in DNA: TGTGCCAGCAGTGTCCAGGACCAGAACACTGAAGCTTTCTTT.

This clonotype has just a few counts. The V and J genes are TRBV18 and TRBJ1-1, with no clear D. Per germline, CDR1 KGHSH and CDR2 LQKENI. Trimming left V 0 bases short and J 3 bases short, with 11 bases between. The CDR3 spans 15 residues. The CDR3 region has the DNA TGTGCCAGCTCACCACCGGCAGGTCAGGACACTGAAGCTTTCTTT. Translated: CASSPPAGQDTEAFF.

This clonotype was recorded many times. The rearrangement uses TRBV27 and TRBJ2-5, with 8 bases fitting TRBD2. Germline values: CDR1 MNHEY, CDR2 SMNVEV (reference sequence). CDR3 size: 17 residues. The ends lost 4 bases at V and 1 base at J; junction bases unmatched: 11. CDR3 sequence: CASSSFPVGRGQETQYF. Written as DNA, the CDR3 is TGTGCCAGCAGTTCCTTTCCGGTCGGGAGGGGCCAAGAGACCCAGTACTTC.

Only a few counts were recorded for this clonotype. The rearrangement links TRBV11-1 to TRBJ2-3; unclear D gene. The germline V gene has CDR1 SGHAT and CDR2 FQDESV (reference sequence). The ends were cut back, 1 base at V and 3 bases at J, with 11 bases in the middle. This CDR3 has 15 residues. CDR3 DNA: TGTGCCAGCAGCTTAGAGTATGCGGTAACAGATACGCAGTATTTT. Protein: CASSLEYAVTDTQYF.

This clonotype appeared many times. The V and J genes are TRBV5-1 and TRBJ2-5; 7 bases are shared with TRBD1. The CDR3 runs to 15 residues. Germline V CDR1 and CDR2: SGHRS, YFSETQ. Trimming cost V 3 bases and J 5 bases; bases outside gene matches: 10. CDR3 in amino acids: CASSSLQGSGETQYF. CDR3 nucleotides: TGCGCCAGCAGCTCGCTACAGGGGTCGGGGGAGACCCAGTACTTC.

This clonotype was detected ten times or more. Written as DNA, the CDR3 is TGTGCCAGCAGTGCAGGGGGCGCGATCTATGGCTACACCTTC. Translation: CASSAGGAIYGYTF. This chain joins TRBV12-3 or TRBV12-4 and TRBJ1-2; TRBD1 matches at 8 bases. This CDR3 contains 14 residues. J was trimmed by 4 bases and V by 5 bases; bases with no gene match: 6.

The chain links TRBV6-1 to TRBJ2-7, with 15 bases identical to TRBD2. V gave up 6 bases and J gave up 3 bases; unmatched junction bases: 9. The CDR3 consists of 17 residues. Per germline, CDR1 MNHNS and CDR2 SASEGT. CDR3 protein: CASRPGLAGGPVYEQYF. As DNA, the CDR3 is TGTGCCAGCAGACCCGGACTAGCGGGGGGGCCCGTCTACGAGCAGTACTTC.

This clonotype was seen many times. The rearrangement joins TRBV10-3 to TRBJ1-2; D not resolved. Trimming took off 4 bases at V and 0 bases at J, with 9 bases between the two ends. Germline assignment: CDR1 ENHRY and CDR2 SYGVKD. The CDR3 sequence is 14 residues long. The CDR3 spells CAISGTATNYGYTF. Written as DNA, the CDR3 is TGTGCCATCAGTGGGACGGCCACTAACTATGGCTACACCTTC.

The CDR3 coding sequence is TGCAGCGTTGACTCTGGAAACACCATATATTTT. Protein: CSVDSGNTIYF. The gene calls are TRBV29-1 and TRBJ1-3; no definite D call. The CDR3 sequence is 11 residues long. V was clipped by 3 bases and J by 0 bases, with 0 bases between them. Germline CDR1 SQVTM, CDR2 ANQGSEA.

This chain uses TRBV6-1 with TRBJ1-3; 9 bases align to TRBD1. V lost 6 bases and J lost 0; bases outside the gene matches: 3. CDR3 length equals 15 residues. CDR1 is MNHNS and CDR2 is SASEGT in the germline V gene. CDR3 bases: TGTGCCAGCAGACAGGGGGCCCTCTCTGGAAACACCATATATTTT. Protein product: CASRQGALSGNTIYF.

This clonotype was observed at least ten times. J is TRBJ2-3 and V is TRBV19; 8 bases align to TRBD1. J was trimmed by 2 bases and V by 4 bases; bases with no gene match: 5. The length of the CDR3 is 15 residues. The germline V gene has CDR1 LNHDA and CDR2 SQIVND (reference sequence). The CDR3 sequence: CASSNGQGSTDTQYF. The CDR3 DNA reads as TGTGCCAGTAGTAACGGACAGGGATCCACAGATACGCAGTATTTT.